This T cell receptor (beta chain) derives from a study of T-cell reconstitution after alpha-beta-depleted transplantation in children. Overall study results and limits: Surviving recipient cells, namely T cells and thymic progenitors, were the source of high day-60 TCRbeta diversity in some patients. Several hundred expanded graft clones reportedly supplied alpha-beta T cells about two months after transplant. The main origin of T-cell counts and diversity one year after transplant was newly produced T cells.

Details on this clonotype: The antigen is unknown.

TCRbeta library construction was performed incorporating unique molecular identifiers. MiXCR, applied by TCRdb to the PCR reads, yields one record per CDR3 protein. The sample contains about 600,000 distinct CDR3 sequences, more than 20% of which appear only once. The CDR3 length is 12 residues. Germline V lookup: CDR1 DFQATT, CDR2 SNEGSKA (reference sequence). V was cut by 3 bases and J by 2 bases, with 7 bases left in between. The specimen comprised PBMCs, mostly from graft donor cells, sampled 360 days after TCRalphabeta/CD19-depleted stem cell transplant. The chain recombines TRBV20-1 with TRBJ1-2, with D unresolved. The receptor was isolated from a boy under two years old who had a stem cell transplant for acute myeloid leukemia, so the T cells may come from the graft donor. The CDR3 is CSASPRNYGYTF. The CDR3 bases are TGCAGTGCTAGTCCCAGAAACTATGGCTACACCTTC.